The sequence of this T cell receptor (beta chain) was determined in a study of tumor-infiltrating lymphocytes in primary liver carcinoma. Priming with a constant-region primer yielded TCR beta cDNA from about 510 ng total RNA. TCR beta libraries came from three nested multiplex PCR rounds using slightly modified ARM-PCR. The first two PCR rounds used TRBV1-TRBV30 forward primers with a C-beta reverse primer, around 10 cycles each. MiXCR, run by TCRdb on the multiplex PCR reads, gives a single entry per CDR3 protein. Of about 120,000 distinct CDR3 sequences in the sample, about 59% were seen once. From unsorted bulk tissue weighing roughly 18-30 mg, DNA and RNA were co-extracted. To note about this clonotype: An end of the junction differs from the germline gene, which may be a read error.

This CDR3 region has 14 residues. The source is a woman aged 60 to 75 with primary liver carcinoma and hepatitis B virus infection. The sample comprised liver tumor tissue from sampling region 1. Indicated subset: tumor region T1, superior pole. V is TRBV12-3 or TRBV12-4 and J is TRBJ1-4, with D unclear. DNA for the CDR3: TGTGCCATCAGTTCAGGAGGGAGGAATGAAAAACTGTTTTTT. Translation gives CAISSGGRNEKLFF.